This TCR beta chain is drawn from a study of T-cell reconstitution after alpha-beta-depleted transplantation in children. For TCRbeta, the library was prepared with unique molecular identifiers. TCRdb fed the PCR reads into MiXCR, producing one record per CDR3 protein. The sample yields nearly 400,000 distinct CDR3 sequences, roughly 20% seen once. This material consisted of PBMCs from the stem cell graft donor, taken from the stem cell graft. This sequence originates from a human donor who donated a stem cell graft to a child with acute myeloid leukemia.

CDR3 coding DNA: TGTGCCAGCAGCTCGGACAGGGAGGCGGGTGGCTACACCTTC. This codes for CASSSDREAGGYTF. The chain carries TRBV7-2 and TRBJ1-2; 8 positions match TRBD1. Germline assignment: CDR1 SGHTA and CDR2 FQGNSA. The CDR3 totals 14 residues. The ends lost 4 bases at V and 7 bases at J; junction bases unmatched: 8.